This TCR beta chain was retrieved from a study of OX40 agonist ivuxolimab in advanced cancers. Study-wide context: Head and neck, renal cell, melanoma or hepatocellular carcinoma were the cancers that dose-escalation patients had. Of the participants, approximately 44% had some prior anti-PD-1, anti-PD-L1 or anti-CTLA-4 therapy, which was allowed.

The germline CDR1 and CDR2 sequences are MGHRA and YSYEKL. The CDR3 is 17 residues long. V lost 0 bases and J 0 bases, leaving 14 bases between the germline ends. Study findings and constraints: Nonresponders included some who also had low normalized T-cell clonal expansion.

There are a few counts of this clone. The antigen is not known. Sequenced by immunoSEQ multiplex PCR; TCRdb stores in-frame clones only, minus some. The sample records around 14,000 clones, approximately 70% being singletons. The chain combines TRBV4-1 with TRBJ2-5; D unclear. The material was CD4+ or CD8+ T cells sorted from blood, obtained in a trial of the OX40 agonist ivuxolimab. This TCR was recovered from an adult with an advanced solid tumor such as melanoma, head and neck, liver or kidney cancer. CDR3 loop: CASSQDSLESYQETQYF. CDR3 nucleotides: TGCGCCAGCAGCCAAGATTCATTAGAATCGTACCAAGAGACCCAGTACTTC.